This T cell receptor beta chain was sequenced during a study of cytomegalovirus exposure and HLA in healthy donors. General study findings and limits: Per published reports, the classifier diagnosed cytomegalovirus status with high specificity and sensitivity. It was in a later analysis that TCR association rates were seen to vary by HLA locus, highest for DRB1 and lowest for HLA-C. Altogether, around 160 TCR beta chains were recorded as cytomegalovirus-associated. TCR beta V- and J-gene trimming was later associated with a missense DCLRE1C variant.

The PCR made use of 60 Vbeta and 13 Jbeta primers. The data were produced by immunoSEQ multiplex PCR, yet TCRdb's version contains in-frame clones alone and is incomplete. The sample lists over 85,000 clones; approximately 84% were seen once. Remarks on this clone: Its antigen is still unknown.

Germline V gene data show CDR1 as MNHNS and CDR2 as SASEGT. After removal of 3 bases from V and 1 base from J, the junction contained 13 bases not matched to a gene. This CDR3 has 19 residues. The TCR originated in a man aged 40-49 years in good health and CMV-seronegative. The J gene is TRBJ2-4, the V gene TRBV6-1; TRBD1 aligns across 9 bases. Sequenced material: PBMCs. CDR3 loop: CASSETPGQGFGAKNIQYF. CDR3 DNA sequence: TGTGCCAGCAGTGAGACCCCCGGACAGGGGTTCGGGGCCAAAAACATTCAGTACTTC.